Sequencing of this T cell receptor (beta chain) was carried out in a study of human T cells and chemical hapten exposure. Unique molecular identifiers were affixed to discrete cDNA molecules within the library. TCRdb analysed the reads with MiXCR anew, one entry per CDR3 protein. The data show fewer than 150,000 distinct CDR3 sequences, about 7.7% seen once. Sequencing started from total RNA isolated from unfractionated whole blood. This clonotype has only a few counts. The sequencing input was whole blood. This TCR came from a human donor in good health. Some clones in this sample may be carry-over from other donors' samples.

CDR3 sequence (DNA): TGTGCCAGCAGCAACGGACGGGGTCCCTACGAGCAGTACTTC. This translates into CASSNGRGPYEQYF. The chain combines TRBV13 with TRBJ2-7, with a weak D call TRBD2 (5 bases). V gave up 5 bases and J gave up 2 bases, with 13 bases separating them. The CDR3 is made up of 14 amino acids. In germline, CDR1 is PRHDT, CDR2 FYEKMQ (reference sequence).